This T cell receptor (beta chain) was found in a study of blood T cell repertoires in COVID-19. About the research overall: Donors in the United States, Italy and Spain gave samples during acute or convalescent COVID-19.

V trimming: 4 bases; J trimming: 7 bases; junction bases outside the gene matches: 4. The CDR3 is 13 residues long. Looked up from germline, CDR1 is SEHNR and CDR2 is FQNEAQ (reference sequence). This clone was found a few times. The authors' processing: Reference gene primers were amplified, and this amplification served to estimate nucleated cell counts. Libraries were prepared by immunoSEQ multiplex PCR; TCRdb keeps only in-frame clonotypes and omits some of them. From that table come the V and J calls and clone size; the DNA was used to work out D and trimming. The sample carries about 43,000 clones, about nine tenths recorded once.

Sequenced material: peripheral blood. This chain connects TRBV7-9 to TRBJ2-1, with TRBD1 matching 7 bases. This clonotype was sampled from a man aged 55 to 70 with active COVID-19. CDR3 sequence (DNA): TGTGCCAGCAGCTGGAACAGGGGAAATGAGCAGTTCTTC. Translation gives CASSWNRGNEQFF.